The 12 T cell receptor beta chains given below trace back to one sample, sequenced in a study of shared clonotypes between healthy human individuals. Libraries were prepared by immunoSEQ multiplex PCR; TCRdb keeps only in-frame clonotypes and omits some of them. The table lists 700,000 or so clones, about two thirds of them singletons, with 1.5% to 2% in the top ten. Sequenced sample: memory CD4+ T cells sorted from blood. Subset described: CD45RA-negative fraction. These receptors were collected from a woman in her twenties or thirties in good health.

The chain joins TRBV5-1 to TRBJ2-2; weak D call: TRBD1 (5 bases). Per germline, CDR1 SGHRS and CDR2 YFSETQ. V was shortened by 5 bases and J by 0 bases, with 8 bases between the two germline ends. The CDR3 has 14 amino acids. The CDR3 loop reads CASRDTTNTGELFF. In nucleotides, the CDR3 is TGCGCCAGCAGGGACACTACGAACACCGGGGAGCTGTTTTTT.

The genes are TRBV28 and TRBJ2-7; 8 bases line up with TRBD2. CDR1 is MDHEN and CDR2 is SYDVKM in the germline V gene. V dropped 2 bases and J dropped 0; count of bases not matched to a gene: 6. The CDR3 sequence is 16 residues long. The CDR3 bases are TGTGCCAGCAGTTTAACCGGGACTAGGGGCTCCTACGAGCAGTACTTC. Translation: CASSLTGTRGSYEQYF.

The gene calls are TRBV5-1 and TRBJ2-3, with 10 bases that match TRBD2. The CDR3 is made up of 16 amino acids. V trimming: 1 base; J trimming: 1 base; junction bases outside the gene matches: 3. Germline V gene lookup returns CDR1 SGHRS and CDR2 YFSETQ. The CDR3 loop reads CASSLRLAGGTDTQYF. For the CDR3, the DNA is TGCGCCAGCAGCTTGAGGCTAGCGGGAGGCACAGATACGCAGTATTTT.

This clone showed up many times. V gene TRBV6-5 combines with J gene TRBJ2-1; tentative D call: TRBD2 (6 bases). Per germline, CDR1 MNHEY and CDR2 SVGAGI. This CDR3 has 13 residues. The V end was cut by 10 bases, the J end by 8 bases, with 18 bases between. CDR3 sequence reads: CATEAGGRDEQFF. In DNA form, the CDR3 reads TGTGCCACCGAAGCGGGTGGAAGGGATGAGCAGTTCTTC.

J is TRBJ2-7 and V is TRBV7-2, with 7 bases aligning to TRBD2. V lost 1 base, J lost 2 bases, and 5 bases stayed unmatched. There are 15 residues in the CDR3. The germline gives CDR1 SGHTA, CDR2 FQGNSA. DNA of the CDR3: TGTGCCAGCAGCTTAGTGGCTAGCGGACCCTACGAGCAGTACTTC. It yields the protein CASSLVASGPYEQYF.

J is TRBJ2-3 and V is TRBV4-2, with D maybe TRBD1 (6 bases). Trimming shortened V by 5 bases and J by 2 bases, and 14 bases separated the two germline ends. Germline CDR1 reads LGHNA; CDR2 reads YNFKEQ. This CDR3 comprises 15 residues. This CDR3 reads CASSKPGHPTDTQYF. The CDR3 nucleotides read TGTGCCAGCAGCAAACCGGGACACCCCACAGATACGCAGTATTTT.

The chain has TRBV6-6 and TRBJ2-1, with TRBD1 matching 9 bases. The germline V gene has CDR1 MNHNY and CDR2 SVGAGI (reference sequence). The J segment lost 7 bases and the V segment lost 6 bases, leaving 10 bases of the junction unmatched. The CDR3 runs 15 residues. CDR3 bases: TGTGCCAGCAGCTCCGTCGGACAGGGGTTGAATGAGCAGTTCTTC. The encoded protein is CASSSVGQGLNEQFF.

The rearrangement links TRBV5-1 to TRBJ1-4; D not certain. This CDR3 is 14 amino acids long. From germline, CDR1 is SGHRS and CDR2 YFSETQ. V shed 3 bases and J shed 6 bases, with 12 bases lying between them. The CDR3 loop is CASSSYYQDEKLFF. CDR3 DNA: TGCGCCAGCAGCTCCTATTACCAGGATGAAAAACTGTTTTTT.

This sequence joins TRBV5-4 and TRBJ2-1, with 11 bases matching TRBD2. There are 18 residues in the CDR3. V was clipped by 0 bases and J by 2 bases; unmatched bases: 7. Germline loops: CDR1 SGHNT, CDR2 YYREEE (reference sequence). The CDR3 DNA reads as TGTGCCAGCAGCTTGGCCCGGCTAGCGGGAGGAACCTACAATGAGCAGTTCTTC. Its protein is CASSLARLAGGTYNEQFF.

V usage is TRBV28 and J usage is TRBJ1-1, with 10 bases lining up with TRBD1. After removal of 3 bases from V and 9 bases from J, the junction contained 4 bases not matched to a gene. The CDR3 loop spans 13 amino acids. From germline, CDR1 is MDHEN and CDR2 SYDVKM. The CDR3 coding sequence is TGTGCCAGCAGTTTGGAGGACAGGGGGAAAGCTTTCTTT. Its translation: CASSLEDRGKAFF.

This clone was counted a few times. The rearrangement links TRBV19 to TRBJ2-1; 9 bases agree with TRBD2. Germline V CDR1 and CDR2: LNHDA, SQIVND (reference sequence). The CDR3 spans 14 residues. Trimming at V came to 6 bases and at J to 6 bases, leaving 6 bases not matched to a gene. CDR3: CASRSSGSSNEQFF. The CDR3 nucleotides read TGTGCCAGTAGGAGTAGCGGGAGTAGCAATGAGCAGTTCTTC.

With respect to this clone: Other nucleotide sequences in the sample specify the same CDR3. The chain carries TRBV18 and TRBJ2-5; D could derive from TRBD1 or TRBD2 (6 bases each). Trimming pared 2 bases from V and 5 bases from J, leaving 9 bases between. CDR3 size: 13 residues. Germline CDR1 reads KGHSH; CDR2 reads LQKENI. This chain's CDR3 is CASSPGGRETQYF. CDR3 in DNA: TGTGCCAGCTCACCAGGGGGGCGCGAGACCCAGTACTTC.